The source of this TCR beta chain is a study of Graves' ophthalmopathy and Graves' hyperthyroidism. Study details: The study drew peripheral blood at initial diagnosis, before any treatment.

The diagnosis combined clinical symptoms, thyroxine, TRAb, thyroid ultrasound and orbital computed tomography scans. This CDR3 is 12 amino acids long. The germline gives CDR1 SGHDN, CDR2 FVKESK. V trimming: 5 bases; J trimming: 5 bases; junction bases outside the gene matches: 2. As the template, RNA transcripts were used to amplify TCR beta CDR3 regions. RT-PCR in the first round used HTBI primers; a second-round multiplex PCR followed. TCRdb recomputed calls from the multiplex PCR reads with MiXCR, one row per CDR3 protein. This sample has roughly 500,000 distinct CDR3 sequences, with around 14% found just once. This clonotype was recorded at least ten times.

The sequencing input was blood. This receptor was taken from a woman aged 25 to 39 with Graves' ophthalmopathy. The chain carries TRBV14 and TRBJ2-7, with 8 bases that match TRBD1. The CDR3 DNA is TGTGCCAGCAGCATGACAGGGGACGAGCAGTACTTC. Translated, it gives CASSMTGDEQYF. Full variable domain (missing parts from reference TRBV14 and TRBJ2-7): EAGVTQFPSHSVIEKGQTVTLRCDPISGHDNLYWYRRVMGKEIKFLLHFVKESKQDESGMPNNRFLAERTGGTYSTLKVQPAELEDSGVYFCASSMTGDEQYFGPGTRLTVT.